This T cell receptor (beta chain) stems from a study of blood T cell repertoires in COVID-19. V lost 2 bases and J lost 8, with 12 bases in between. The V gene's germline CDR1 is MNHEY and CDR2 SVGAGI. The CDR3 sequence is 14 residues long. Original processing methods: Counts of nucleated cells, estimated from reference gene primer amplification, were obtained. The assay was immunoSEQ multiplex PCR, and TCRdb's table has in-frame clones only and misses some. For V, J and clone size, that table is used; D and trimming come from the DNA. In the table there are around 200,000 clones, around 85% of which are singletons.

The sample comprised peripheral blood. This TCR came from a man aged 65-85 years with active or convalescent COVID-19. The V and J genes are TRBV6-5 and TRBJ1-4; tentatively, D is TRBD1 (5 bases). The CDR3 DNA is TGTGCCAGCAGTTACCAGCAGGGTAACGAAAAACTGTTTTTT. It encodes CASSYQQGNEKLFF.